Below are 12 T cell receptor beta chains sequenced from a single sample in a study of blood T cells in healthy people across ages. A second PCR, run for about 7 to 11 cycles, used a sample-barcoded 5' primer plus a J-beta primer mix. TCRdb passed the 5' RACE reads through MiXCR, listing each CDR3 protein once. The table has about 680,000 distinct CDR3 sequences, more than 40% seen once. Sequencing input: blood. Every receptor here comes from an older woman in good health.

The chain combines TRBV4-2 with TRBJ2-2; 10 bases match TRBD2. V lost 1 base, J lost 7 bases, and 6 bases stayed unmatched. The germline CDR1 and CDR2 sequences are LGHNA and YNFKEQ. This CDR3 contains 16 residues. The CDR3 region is CASSQVKAGGIGELFF. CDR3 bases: TGTGCCAGCAGCCAAGTTAAAGCGGGAGGGATCGGGGAGCTGTTTTTT.

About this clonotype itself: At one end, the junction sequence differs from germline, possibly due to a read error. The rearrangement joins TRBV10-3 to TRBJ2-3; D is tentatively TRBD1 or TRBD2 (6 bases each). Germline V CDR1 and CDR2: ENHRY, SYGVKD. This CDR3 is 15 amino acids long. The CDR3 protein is CASSESGPGGHTQYF. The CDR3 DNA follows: TGTGCCAGCAGTGAGTCGGGACCTGGGGGGCATACGCAGTATTTT.

The CDR3 nucleotides read TGCAGTGCTGGTCCTAGCGGGAGTGGTGGAAATGAGCAGTTCTTC. Translation gives CSAGPSGSGGNEQFF. The V call is TRBV20-1, the J call TRBJ2-1, with 10 bases fitting TRBD2. The V gene's germline CDR1 is DFQATT and CDR2 SNEGSKA (reference sequence). Trimming cost V 5 bases and J 7 bases; bases outside gene matches: 11. The CDR3 extends over 15 amino acids.

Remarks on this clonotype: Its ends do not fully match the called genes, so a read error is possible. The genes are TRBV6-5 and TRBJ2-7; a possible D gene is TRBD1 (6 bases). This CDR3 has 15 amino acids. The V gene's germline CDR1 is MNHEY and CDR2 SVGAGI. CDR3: CAGSYAGTLSYEQYF. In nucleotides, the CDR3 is TGTGCCGGCAGTTACGCCGGGACACTCTCCTACGAGCAGTACTTC.

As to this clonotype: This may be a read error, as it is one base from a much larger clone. CDR3 DNA: TGCAGCGCCAGCGGGAGGGTCGCAGATACGCAGTATTTT. It yields the protein CSASGRVADTQYF. The genes are TRBV29-1 and TRBJ2-3, with 10 nucleotides matching TRBD2. CDR3 length: 13 amino acids. Germline loops: CDR1 SQVTM, CDR2 ANQGSEA. The J segment lost 4 bases and the V segment lost 7 bases, leaving 5 bases of the junction unmatched.

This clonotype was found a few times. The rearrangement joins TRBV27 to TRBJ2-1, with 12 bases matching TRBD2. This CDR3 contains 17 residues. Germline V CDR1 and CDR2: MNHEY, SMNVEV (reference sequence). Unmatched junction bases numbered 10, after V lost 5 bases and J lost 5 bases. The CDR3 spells CASSQPILAGGNNEQFF. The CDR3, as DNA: TGTGCCAGCAGTCAACCCATACTAGCGGGAGGCAACAATGAGCAGTTCTTC.

The CDR3 coding sequence is TGCGCCAGCAGCCTAACACTGCCCACAGATACGCAGTATTTT. Translated, it gives CASSLTLPTDTQYF. The chain employs TRBV4-1 and TRBJ2-3; unclear D gene. The CDR3 consists of 14 residues. The ends were cut back, 4 bases at V and 2 bases at J, with 10 bases in the middle. Germline-derived CDR1 and CDR2 are MGHRA and YSYEKL.

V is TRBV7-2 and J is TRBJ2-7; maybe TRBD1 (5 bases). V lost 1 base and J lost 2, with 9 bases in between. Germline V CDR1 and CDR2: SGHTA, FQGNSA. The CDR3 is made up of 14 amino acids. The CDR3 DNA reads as TGTGCCAGCAGCTTAGTGATAGGGGCCTACGAGCAGTACTTC. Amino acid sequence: CASSLVIGAYEQYF.

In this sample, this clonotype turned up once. The CDR3 sequence: CATRLGISGANVLTF. CDR3 coding DNA: TGTGCCACCCGGCTGGGGATCTCTGGGGCCAACGTCCTGACTTTC. The chain uses TRBV15 and TRBJ2-6; D is unresolved. V shed 8 bases and J shed 0 bases, with 11 bases lying between them. This CDR3 is 15 amino acids long. Germline values: CDR1 LNHNV, CDR2 YYDKDF (reference sequence).

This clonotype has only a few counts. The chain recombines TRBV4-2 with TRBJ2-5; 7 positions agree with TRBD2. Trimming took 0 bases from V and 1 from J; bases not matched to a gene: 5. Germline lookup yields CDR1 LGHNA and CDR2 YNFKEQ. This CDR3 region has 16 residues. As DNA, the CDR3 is TGTGCCAGCAGCCAAGATGTCGGCGGGAGCCAAGAGACCCAGTACTTC. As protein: CASSQDVGGSQETQYF.

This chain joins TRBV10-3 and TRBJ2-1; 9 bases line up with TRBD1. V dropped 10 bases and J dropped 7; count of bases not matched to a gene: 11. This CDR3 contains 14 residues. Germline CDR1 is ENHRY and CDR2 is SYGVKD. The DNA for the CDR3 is TGTGCCACCGCTCCCGGGACAGGGTTGAATGAGCAGTTCTTC. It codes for CATAPGTGLNEQFF.

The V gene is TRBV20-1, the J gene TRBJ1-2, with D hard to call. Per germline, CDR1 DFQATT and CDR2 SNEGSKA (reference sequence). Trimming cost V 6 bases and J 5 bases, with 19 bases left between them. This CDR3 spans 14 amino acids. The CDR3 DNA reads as TGCAGTGCCATTACCGAGAGCTTGGGGTATGGCTACACCTTC. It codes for CSAITESLGYGYTF.